These 10 T cell receptor beta chains were sequenced from one sample in a study of cytomegalovirus exposure and HLA in healthy donors. Vbeta (60) and Jbeta (13) primers were used in the PCR. Measured with immunoSEQ multiplex PCR; TCRdb has only the in-frame clones, and not every one. The data show about 100,000 clones, approximately 75% seen once. Sequencing used PBMCs. These receptors were collected from a woman aged 35 to 49 in good health and CMV-seronegative.

The chain has TRBV6-6 and TRBJ2-5, with 7 bases lining up with TRBD1. The CDR3 contains 16 residues. J gave up 10 bases and V 2 bases, and 16 bases lay outside the gene matches. The germline CDR1 and CDR2 sequences are MNHNY and SVGAGI (reference sequence). Written as DNA, the CDR3 is TGTGCCAGCAGTTACCCGGACAGGTCACTCTCAAGAAGCCAGTACTTC. It is translated as CASSYPDRSLSRSQYF.

The chain employs TRBV28 and TRBJ1-4; D may be TRBD1 (5 bases). The CDR3 is made up of 16 amino acids. Germline V lookup: CDR1 MDHEN, CDR2 SYDVKM. V was clipped by 2 bases and J by 4 bases, with 14 bases between them. The chain's CDR3 is CASSLTQGRYNEKLFF. Written as DNA, the CDR3 is TGTGCCAGCAGTTTAACGCAGGGAAGGTATAATGAAAAACTGTTTTTT.

This clone was picked up a small number of times. The chain joins TRBV11-2 to TRBJ2-1, with 8 bases that match TRBD2. The CDR3 spans 15 residues. V was pared by 6 bases and J by 3 bases, with 7 bases of the junction left unmatched. Germline-derived CDR1 and CDR2 are SGHAT and FQNNGV. The CDR3 sequence is CASSYGGGYYNEQFF. The CDR3 DNA follows: TGTGCCAGCAGTTACGGGGGGGGCTACTACAATGAGCAGTTCTTC.

This clone was seen only a few times. The chain links TRBV4-3 to TRBJ2-1; 9 bases align to TRBD2. Germline V CDR1 and CDR2: LGHNA, YSLEER. The CDR3 extends over 17 amino acids. Losses at the gene ends were 0 bases for V and 4 bases for J; bases not matched to a gene: 7. CDR3 region: CASSQDWGLAYYNEQFF. CDR3 DNA: TGCGCCAGCAGCCAAGATTGGGGACTAGCTTATTACAATGAGCAGTTCTTC.

The DNA of the CDR3 is TGTGCCAGCTATGGCCGCCGCAACACTGAAGCTTTCTTT. Protein: CASYGRRNTEAFF. The chain recombines TRBV6-1 with TRBJ1-1; no firm D call. Looked up from germline, CDR1 is MNHNS and CDR2 is SASEGT. The CDR3 spans 13 residues. Trimming removed 8 bases from V and 2 bases from J, with 12 bases in between.

V is TRBV19 and J is TRBJ2-7, with TRBD2 as a possible D gene (6 bases). CDR1 is LNHDA, CDR2 SQIVND, per germline (reference sequence). This CDR3 is 15 amino acids long. The ends were cut back, 4 bases at V and 3 bases at J, with 16 bases in the middle. The CDR3 loop is CASSTLSGGHYEQYF. CDR3 bases: TGTGCCAGTAGTACCCTTAGCGGAGGGCACTACGAGCAGTACTTC.

This rearrangement joins TRBV13 to TRBJ2-4; D is possibly TRBD2 (6 bases). Germline CDR1 and CDR2: PRHDT and FYEKMQ (reference sequence). The CDR3 is 15 residues long. Between the trimmed V and J ends, which lost 0 bases and 2 bases, there was a span of 8 bases. CDR3 sequence reads: CASSLGTRTKNIQYF. CDR3 sequence (DNA): TGTGCCAGCAGCTTAGGGACTAGAACCAAAAACATTCAGTACTTC.

V is TRBV10-2 and J is TRBJ2-7, with D possibly being TRBD2 (5 bases). Germline CDR1 and CDR2: WSHSY and SAAADI. The CDR3 extends over 13 amino acids. Trimming took off 2 bases at V and 3 bases at J, with 8 bases between the two ends. This CDR3 is CASSEPTIYEQYF. The CDR3 DNA reads as TGCGCCAGCAGTGAGCCGACTATCTACGAGCAGTACTTC.

The chain employs TRBV7-9 and TRBJ2-3; 12 bases map to TRBD2. CDR1 is SEHNR, CDR2 FQNEAQ, per germline (reference sequence). The CDR3 totals 16 residues. V lost 8 bases to trimming and J lost 2 bases; unmatched junction nucleotides: 8. The CDR3 here is CASGMTSGGPTDTQYF. For the CDR3, the DNA is TGTGCCAGCGGGATGACTAGCGGGGGCCCCACAGATACGCAGTATTTT.

The chain joins TRBV25-1 to TRBJ2-1; 7 bases fit TRBD1. V lost 1 base to trimming and J lost 13 bases; unmatched junction nucleotides: 10. CDR1 and CDR2 (germline): MGHDK, SYGVNS. The CDR3 consists of 14 residues. CDR3: CASSESFSRDSQFF. The DNA of the CDR3 is TGTGCCAGCAGTGAATCCTTCAGTCGGGACAGCCAGTTCTTC.